Presented here are 28 T cell receptor beta chains from one specimen sequenced in a study of blood T cell repertoires in COVID-19. TCRdb's table, derived via immunoSEQ multiplex PCR, lists solely in-frame clones and lacks some. The sample contains fewer than 60,000 clones, about 86% of which appear only once. The sample was peripheral blood. These receptors all stem from a woman aged 55-69 years with COVID-19, enrolled during active disease.

This clone was found once. V usage is TRBV7-8 and J usage is TRBJ2-6; perhaps TRBD1 as D (5 bases). The CDR3 is made up of 15 amino acids. Trimming removed 5 bases from V and 2 bases from J, with 10 bases in between. CDR1 is SGHVS and CDR2 is FQNEAQ in the germline V gene. The CDR3 sequence is CASSPPTAGANVLTF. The CDR3 DNA is TGTGCCAGCAGCCCCCCGACAGCTGGGGCCAACGTCCTGACTTTC.

The rearrangement joins TRBV7-6 to TRBJ2-1, with 11 bases aligning to TRBD2. CDR1 SGHVS and CDR2 FNYEAQ come from the germline V gene. The CDR3 is made up of 18 amino acids. V was pared by 4 bases and J by 1 base, with 9 bases of the junction left unmatched. The CDR3 DNA reads as TGTGCCAGCAGCTCCGGGACTAGCGGTAAAGCATCCTACAATGAGCAGTTCTTC. Translated: CASSSGTSGKASYNEQFF.

J is TRBJ2-1 and V is TRBV11-3; 8 positions agree with TRBD1. This CDR3 comprises 17 residues. V shed 5 bases and J 4 bases; nucleotides not matched to a gene: 13. In germline, CDR1 is SGHNT, CDR2 YENEEA. As DNA, the CDR3 is TGTGCCAGCAGCACCCGGACAGGGCAATTTATTTACAATGAGCAGTTCTTC. Protein: CASSTRTGQFIYNEQFF.

This chain joins TRBV10-2 and TRBJ1-1, with D uncertain. The V end lost 0 bases, the J end lost 0 bases, and 8 bases lay between the germline ends. Germline V lookup: CDR1 WSHSY, CDR2 SAAADI. The CDR3 runs to 15 residues. The CDR3 region is CASSESGPLNTEAFF. Here the CDR3 DNA reads TGCGCCAGCAGTGAGTCGGGCCCATTGAACACTGAAGCTTTCTTT.

This clone was picked up one time. The J gene is TRBJ2-7, the V gene TRBV30, with TRBD2 matching 8 bases. V lost 5 bases, J lost 4 bases, and 7 bases stayed unmatched. The CDR3 has 13 residues. In germline, CDR1 is GTSNPN, CDR2 SVGIG (reference sequence). The CDR3 protein is CAWGRLAGYEQYF. The CDR3, as DNA: TGTGCCTGGGGACGATTAGCGGGATACGAGCAGTACTTC.

This chain uses TRBV20-1 with TRBJ1-2; tentatively, D is TRBD1 (6 bases). The CDR3 contains 12 residues. Germline lookup yields CDR1 DFQATT and CDR2 SNEGSKA (reference sequence). Trimming took 3 bases from V and 8 from J, leaving 13 bases between them. This CDR3 reads CSASRGGFGYTF. The CDR3 DNA follows: TGCAGTGCTAGTAGGGGGGGCTTCGGCTACACCTTC.

V is TRBV6-5 and J is TRBJ2-7; the match to TRBD1 covers 8 bases. This CDR3 spans 15 amino acids. After removal of 6 bases from V and 3 bases from J, the junction contained 10 bases not matched to a gene. Germline V gives CDR1 MNHEY, CDR2 SVGAGI. CDR3 DNA: TGTGCCAGCAGGTTAGGGACAGGCAAATTCTACGAGCAGTACTTC. Translated: CASRLGTGKFYEQYF.

The V call is TRBV2, the J call TRBJ1-2; D ambiguous. The CDR3 is 12 amino acids. From germline, CDR1 is SNHLY and CDR2 FYNNEI. Trimming pared 7 bases from V and 0 bases from J, leaving 6 bases between. The chain's CDR3 is CASTVANYGYTF. CDR3 bases: TGTGCCAGCACTGTCGCTAACTATGGCTACACCTTC.

CDR3 sequence reads: CASSSWTGGTYEQYF. CDR3 bases: TGTGCCAGTAGTTCCTGGACAGGGGGCACCTACGAGCAGTACTTC. The chain recombines TRBV19 with TRBJ2-7, with 11 bases lining up with TRBD1. Per the germline V gene, CDR1 is LNHDA and CDR2 is SQIVND (reference sequence). V lost 5 bases and J lost 2; bases outside the gene matches: 5. The CDR3 is made up of 15 amino acids.

This clone was found once. The CDR3 sequence: CASSGSGTGLHNEQFF. The CDR3 DNA sequence: TGTGCCAGTTCTGGGTCTGGGACAGGTCTCCACAATGAGCAGTTCTTC. The rearrangement links TRBV19 to TRBJ2-1, with 8 bases that match TRBD1. This CDR3 region has 16 residues. Trimming at V came to 8 bases and at J to 5 bases, leaving 14 bases not matched to a gene. Per germline, CDR1 LNHDA and CDR2 SQIVND (reference sequence).

This clone was seen once. The chain has TRBV6-5 and TRBJ2-7; D might be TRBD1 (6 bases). The CDR3 covers 15 residues. Germline-derived CDR1 and CDR2 are MNHEY and SVGAGI. V was trimmed by 6 bases and J by 4 bases, leaving 19 bases between them. The CDR3 reads CASRTDSYSLYEQYF. DNA of the CDR3: TGTGCCAGCAGAACGGACAGTTATAGTTTATACGAGCAGTACTTC.

The V and J genes are TRBV11-2 and TRBJ1-4, with D possibly matching TRBD1 (5 bases). The ends were cut back, 4 bases at V and 8 bases at J, with 23 bases in the middle. The CDR3 contains 17 residues. Per the germline V gene, CDR1 is SGHAT and CDR2 is FQNNGV. CDR3 bases: TGTGCCAGCAGCTCTAGAGGTTGGGTGTCAGGGAAGGAAAAACTGTTTTTT. It translates to CASSSRGWVSGKEKLFF.

This chain connects TRBV19 to TRBJ1-2; D perhaps matches TRBD1 (6 bases). V was shortened by 1 base and J by 3 bases, with 12 bases between the two germline ends. Germline CDR1 reads LNHDA; CDR2 reads SQIVND (reference sequence). The CDR3 covers 15 residues. The CDR3 DNA reads TGTGCCAGTAGTATAGCCTCAACAGGGTACTATGGCTACACCTTC. As protein: CASSIASTGYYGYTF.

The chain employs TRBV7-9 and TRBJ2-3; no definite D call. Germline values: CDR1 SEHNR, CDR2 FQNEAQ (reference sequence). Trimming pared 6 bases from V and 4 bases from J, leaving 8 bases between. CDR3 length: 12 residues. CDR3 DNA: TGTGCCAGCAGGCGAAGTGCAGATACGCAGTATTTT. Residues: CASRRSADTQYF.

The chain couples TRBV27 to TRBJ2-7, with 13 bases matching TRBD2. The CDR3 length is 15 residues. The germline gives CDR1 MNHEY, CDR2 SMNVEV (reference sequence). V lost 5 bases and J lost 4; bases outside the gene matches: 5. The CDR3 is CASSPTSGRFYEQYF. The CDR3, as DNA: TGTGCCAGCAGTCCGACTAGCGGGAGGTTTTACGAGCAGTACTTC.

This clone came up a few times. The chain joins TRBV5-4 to TRBJ2-3; 12 nucleotides agree with TRBD2. The germline V gene has CDR1 SGHNT and CDR2 YYREEE (reference sequence). The CDR3 length is 15 residues. V lost 4 bases and J lost 3; bases outside the gene matches: 3. The CDR3 sequence is CASSRLAGDTDTQYF. The CDR3 region has the DNA TGTGCCAGCAGCAGACTAGCGGGAGATACAGATACGCAGTATTTT.

The V and J genes are TRBV30 and TRBJ1-6, with D possibly matching TRBD1 (6 bases). The CDR3 sequence is 14 residues long. Germline V lookup: CDR1 GTSNPN, CDR2 SVGIG (reference sequence). V was pared by 1 base and J by 3 bases, with 7 bases between. CDR3 residues: CAWSEGVYNSPLHF. CDR3 coding DNA: TGTGCCTGGAGTGAGGGGGTCTATAATTCACCCCTCCACTTT.

The rearrangement uses TRBV29-1 and TRBJ1-5; possibly TRBD1 for D (6 bases). Germline V gene lookup returns CDR1 SQVTM and CDR2 ANQGSEA. The V end was cut by 4 bases, the J end by 2 bases, with 9 bases between. The CDR3 extends over 13 amino acids. CDR3 coding DNA: TGCAGCGTTGGTTCAGGGGGCAATCAGCCCCAGCATTTT. As protein: CSVGSGGNQPQHF.

This sequence joins TRBV7-2 and TRBJ2-1; 7 bases fit TRBD2. The CDR3 consists of 16 residues. CDR1 is SGHTA, CDR2 FQGNSA, per germline. Trimming took 5 bases from V and 5 from J; bases not matched to a gene: 12. Written as DNA, the CDR3 is TGTGCCAGCAGCCCCGGGGCAGGGAGGGTCAACAATGAGCAGTTCTTC. Protein sequence: CASSPGAGRVNNEQFF. Filled out from reference TRBV7-2 and TRBJ2-1, the complete variable domain reads GAGVSQSPSNKVTEKGKDVELRCDPISGHTALYWYRQSLGQGLEFLIYFQGNSAPDKSGLPSDRFSAERTGGSVSTLTIQRTQQEDSAVYLCASSPGAGRVNNEQFFGPGTRLTVL.

The chain combines TRBV9 with TRBJ2-3; 9 positions match TRBD1. V lost 4 bases to trimming and J lost 2 bases; unmatched junction nucleotides: 14. The CDR3 has 18 residues. Looked up from germline, CDR1 is SGDLS and CDR2 is YYNGEE. In DNA, the CDR3 is TGTGCCAGCAGCACACCCGCGGCGGGACAGGGCTCCACAGATACGCAGTATTTT. Its protein product is CASSTPAAGQGSTDTQYF.

The CDR3 sequence: CASSFLINTGLSSGNTIYF. DNA of the CDR3: TGTGCCAGCAGCTTCTTGATAAACACAGGCTTGAGCTCTGGAAACACCATATATTTT. This chain links TRBV11-2 with TRBJ1-3; a weak D match, TRBD1 (5 bases). The germline gives CDR1 SGHAT, CDR2 FQNNGV. V lost 3 bases, J lost 0 bases, and 21 bases lay in between. CDR3 length: 19 amino acids.

The chain combines TRBV10-2 with TRBJ1-2; D is ambiguous. CDR3 length: 11 amino acids. V lost 6 bases, J lost 0 bases, and 2 bases lay in between. The V gene's germline CDR1 is WSHSY and CDR2 SAAADI. This CDR3 is CASSSNYGYTF. CDR3 DNA sequence: TGCGCCAGCAGCTCTAACTATGGCTACACCTTC.

The J gene is TRBJ1-2, the V gene TRBV6-5, with TRBD1 identical over 10 bases. The germline CDR1 and CDR2 sequences are MNHEY and SVGAGI. The CDR3 is 15 residues long. V lost 6 bases, J lost 6 bases, and 10 bases stayed unmatched. In nucleotides, the CDR3 is TGTGCCAGCAGCAGGGCTGGGACAGGGGAAGATGGCTACACCTTC. Its protein is CASSRAGTGEDGYTF.

The chain joins TRBV29-1 to TRBJ1-4, with D perhaps TRBD1 (5 bases). V was cut by 1 base and J by 1 base, with 10 bases left in between. The CDR3 is 15 residues long. In germline, CDR1 is SQVTM, CDR2 ANQGSEA. CDR3 DNA: TGCAGCGTTGAAGCGGGGGGTCAAACTAATGAAAAACTGTTTTTT. Its translation is CSVEAGGQTNEKLFF. The full variable domain, rest sourced from reference TRBV29-1 and TRBJ1-4, is SAVISQKPSRDICQRGTSLTIQCQVDSQVTMMFWYRQQPGQSLTLIATANQGSEATYESGFVIDKFPISRPNLTFSTLTVSNMSPEDSSIYLCSVEAGGQTNEKLFFGSGTQLSVL.

V is TRBV24-1 and J is TRBJ1-5, with a tentative D call TRBD1 (6 bases). Germline V gives CDR1 KGHDR, CDR2 SFDVKD. V lost 8 bases and J 4 bases, leaving 14 bases between the germline ends. This CDR3 has 14 amino acids. The CDR3 DNA is TGTGCCACCAAAGGGGCAGGGGATAATCAGCCCCAGCATTTT. This codes for CATKGAGDNQPQHF.

J is TRBJ2-5 and V is TRBV24-1, with D tentatively TRBD1 (5 bases). Trimming took 4 bases from V and 2 from J, leaving 19 bases between them. The CDR3 length is 17 residues. CDR1 and CDR2 (germline): KGHDR, SFDVKD. For the CDR3, the DNA is TGTGCCACCAGTGACACCCCATTACAGGAGTTTCAAGAGACCCAGTACTTC. Its translation: CATSDTPLQEFQETQYF.

The chain joins TRBV9 to TRBJ2-7, with TRBD2 matching over 12 bases. The J call could be wrong; TRBJ2-1 is a better fit for the DNA end. Germline CDR1 and CDR2: SGDLS and YYNGEE. This CDR3 has 16 residues. The CDR3 sequence is CASSSRTSGTKNEQFF. The CDR3 DNA reads as TGTGCCAGCAGCTCAAGGACTAGCGGGACCAAGAATGAGCAGTTCTTC.

V is TRBV7-9 and J is TRBJ2-3; weak D call: TRBD2 (5 bases). V lost 7 bases and J 2 bases, leaving 28 bases between the germline ends. Germline CDR1 and CDR2: SEHNR and FQNEAQ (reference sequence). The CDR3 runs 19 residues. CDR3 in amino acids: CASTYPVGRENAITDTQYF. CDR3 sequence (DNA): TGTGCCAGCACCTACCCGGTGGGAAGGGAGAACGCTATCACAGATACGCAGTATTTT.